The 7 T cell receptor beta chains in this list originate from one sample, sequenced in a study of CD8 T cells in ankylosing spondylitis. The antigens for these receptors are not known. Broader study findings: It appeared that ankylosing spondylitis blood was characterized by a TCR beta motif of seven or eight highly homologous variants.

TCRdb re-called the 5' RACE reads with MiXCR, one entry per CDR3 protein. The data hold about 220,000 distinct CDR3 sequences, with 7.3% observed a single time. Sequencing was performed on blood, either unsorted or a sorted T cell fraction (not recorded which). All receptors derive from a male donor with ankylosing spondylitis.

This sequence joins TRBV12-1 and TRBJ2-2; the DNA was not compared with TRBD2, the D call given in the table. TRBV12-1 is flagged as a pseudogene. CDR3 size: 17 residues. The CDR3 nucleotides read TGTGCCAGCAGCTTCGGACTAGCGGGAGGGAGTACCGGGGAGCTGTTTTTT. Its protein product is CASSFGLAGGSTGELFF.

This clonotype was recorded a few times. This sequence joins TRBV7-8 and TRBJ2-4; D is unresolved. CDR1 SGHVS and CDR2 FQNEAQ come from the germline V gene. Trimming removed 5 bases from V and 7 bases from J, with 12 bases in between. The CDR3 is made up of 13 amino acids. The CDR3 loop is CASSQRSRNIQYF. Here the CDR3 DNA reads TGTGCCAGCAGCCAACGGTCCCGTAACATTCAGTACTTC. Supplemented by reference TRBV7-8 and TRBJ2-4, the full variable domain reads GAGVSQSPRYKVAKRGQDVALRCDPISGHVSLFWYQQALGQGPEFLTYFQNEAQLDKSGLPSDRFFAERPEGSVSTLKIQRTQQEDSAVYLCASSQRSRNIQYFGAGTRLSVL.

This clonotype was counted only a few times. The CDR3 here is CASRFPGTGERNEQYF. CDR3 bases: TGTGCCAGCAGATTTCCCGGGACAGGGGAGAGAAACGAGCAGTACTTC. The V call is TRBV9, the J call TRBJ2-7, with 10 bases that match TRBD1. The junction had 13 bases not matched to a gene; V was cut back by 5 bases and J by 5 bases. CDR3 length: 16 amino acids. Germline lookup yields CDR1 SGDLS and CDR2 YYNGEE.

This clonotype was seen a handful of times. This chain connects TRBV9 to TRBJ2-3; no firm D call. Per germline, CDR1 SGDLS and CDR2 YYNGEE. The CDR3 sequence is 12 residues long. The V end lost 0 bases, the J end lost 7 bases, and 6 bases lay between the germline ends. The CDR3 loop is CASSVAGNTQYF. The CDR3 DNA follows: TGTGCCAGCAGCGTAGCTGGAAATACGCAGTATTTT.

This clonotype showed up just a few times. This chain uses TRBV12-3 or TRBV12-4 with TRBJ2-7, with D perhaps TRBD2 (7 bases). CDR3 length: 13 amino acids. Trimming removed 3 bases from V and 7 bases from J, with 13 bases in between. The DNA of the CDR3 is TGTGCCAGCAGTTTGCACAGGGAGGGGGAGCAGTACTTC. Amino acids: CASSLHREGEQYF.

The rearrangement uses TRBV20-1 and TRBJ1-6, with D possibly TRBD1 on 5 matching bases. The CDR3 has 16 amino acids. Germline CDR1 DFQATT, CDR2 SNEGSKA (reference sequence). V was clipped by 0 bases and J by 8 bases, with 17 bases between them. Here the CDR3 reads CSAREGKGRWDSPLHF. The DNA for the CDR3 is TGCAGTGCTAGAGAAGGAAAGGGACGGTGGGATTCACCCCTCCACTTT.

This clonotype has ten or more counts. The CDR3, as DNA: TGTGCCAGCAGCCAAGAATCGGGGAACACTGAAGCTTTCTTT. Its translation is CASSQESGNTEAFF. The V gene is TRBV3-1, the J gene TRBJ1-1; no firm D call. V lost 0 bases to trimming and J lost 1 base, with 6 bases between them. Germline lookup yields CDR1 LGHDT and CDR2 YNNKEL (reference sequence). The CDR3 has 14 residues.